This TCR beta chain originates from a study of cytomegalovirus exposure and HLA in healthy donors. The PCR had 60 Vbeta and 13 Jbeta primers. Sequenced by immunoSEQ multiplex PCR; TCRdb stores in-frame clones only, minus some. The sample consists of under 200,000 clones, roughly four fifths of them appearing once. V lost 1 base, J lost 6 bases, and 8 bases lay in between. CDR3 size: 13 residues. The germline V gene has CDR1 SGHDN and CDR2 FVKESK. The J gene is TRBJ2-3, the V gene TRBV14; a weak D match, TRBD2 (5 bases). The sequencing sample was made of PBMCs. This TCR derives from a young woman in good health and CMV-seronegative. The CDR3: CASSQVREDTQYF. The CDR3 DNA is TGTGCCAGCAGCCAAGTAAGGGAGGATACGCAGTATTTT.